Each of the 12 T cell receptor beta chains below was sequenced from the same sample in a study of T-cell reconstitution after alpha-beta-depleted transplantation in children. Preparation of the TCRbeta library involved a method that used unique molecular identifiers. Using its own MiXCR run on the PCR reads, TCRdb lists one record per CDR3 protein. The sample consists of around 670,000 distinct CDR3 sequences, around 13% of them appearing once. Here the sequenced sample was PBMCs, taken before TCRalphabeta/CD19-depleted stem cell transplant. All receptors derive from a girl aged 2 to 10 with congenital amegakaryocytic thrombocytopenia, due to receive a stem cell transplant.

As regards this clonotype: One base away lies a much larger clone, so this may be a sequencing read error. This chain joins TRBV5-1 and TRBJ2-1, with TRBD2 matching 12 bases. From germline, CDR1 is SGHRS and CDR2 YFSETQ. CDR3 length equals 20 residues. The CDR3 reads CASSLAKPTSGRTTYSEQFF. The DNA for the CDR3 is TGCGCCAGCAGCTTGGCCAAACCTACTAGCGGGAGGACGACCTACAGTGAGCAGTTCTTC.

This clonotype turned up a few times. This chain uses TRBV30 with TRBJ2-5, with a possible D match to TRBD1 (6 bases). Trimming left V 3 bases short and J 5 bases short, with 19 bases between. From germline, CDR1 is GTSNPN and CDR2 SVGIG (reference sequence). The CDR3 length is 15 residues. CDR3 amino acids: CAWRGQYPGWETQYF. CDR3 DNA sequence: TGTGCCTGGAGAGGACAGTACCCTGGTTGGGAGACCCAGTACTTC.

The CDR3 DNA is TGTGCCAGCAGTTTATTCTACGGGGGGTACTACAATGAGCAGTTCTTC. It specifies CASSLFYGGYYNEQFF. The chain combines TRBV28 with TRBJ2-1; TRBD2 matches 7 bases. Germline loops: CDR1 MDHEN, CDR2 SYDVKM. The CDR3 length is 16 residues. The V segment lost 1 base and the J segment 3 bases; nucleotides outside the gene matches: 6.

This chain joins TRBV7-9 and TRBJ1-2, with 8 bases fitting TRBD1. The germline V gene has CDR1 SEHNR and CDR2 FQNEAQ (reference sequence). V trimming: 5 bases; J trimming: 5 bases; junction bases outside the gene matches: 7. The CDR3 is 14 amino acids. The CDR3 loop is CASSLDRGEYGYTF. The CDR3 DNA follows: TGTGCCAGCAGCCTCGACAGGGGCGAGTATGGCTACACCTTC.

This rearrangement joins TRBV2 to TRBJ2-3; TRBD1 agrees at 8 bases. CDR1 and CDR2 from the germline V gene are SNHLY and FYNNEI. This CDR3 is 15 amino acids long. V trimming: 2 bases; J trimming: 5 bases; junction bases outside the gene matches: 6. The CDR3 spells CASSERRTGQDTQYF. DNA of the CDR3: TGTGCCAGCAGTGAACGGAGGACAGGGCAAGATACGCAGTATTTT.

As to this clonotype: A much larger clone differs from this one at a single base, so this may be a read error. The chain combines TRBV5-1 with TRBJ2-2, with D unclear. Germline V gene lookup returns CDR1 SGHRS and CDR2 YFSETQ. The V gene lost 4 bases and the J gene lost 5 bases, with 12 bases spanning the gap. The CDR3 extends over 14 amino acids. CDR3 loop: CASSLELPTGELFF. The CDR3 DNA reads TGCGCCAGCAGCCTAGAACTACCAACCGGGGAGCTGTTTTTT.

This clonotype was counted at least ten times. The chain employs TRBV20-1 and TRBJ1-4, with 9 bases matching TRBD1. Germline CDR1 DFQATT, CDR2 SNEGSKA (reference sequence). This CDR3 comprises 13 residues. Germline trimming cut 3 bases from V and 6 bases from J; bases unmatched to any gene: 2. The CDR3: CSASGTGHEKLFF. CDR3 DNA sequence: TGCAGTGCTAGCGGGACAGGGCATGAAAAACTGTTTTTT.

This clonotype came up a few times. The chain uses TRBV14 and TRBJ2-3; TRBD2 matches at 11 bases. The J segment lost 1 base and the V segment lost 5 bases, leaving 5 bases of the junction unmatched. The CDR3 is 16 residues long. Germline assignment: CDR1 SGHDN and CDR2 FVKESK. Here the CDR3 reads CASSKRLAGRTDTQYF. CDR3 nucleotide sequence: TGTGCCAGCAGCAAAAGACTAGCGGGACGCACAGATACGCAGTATTTT.

This clonotype has only a few counts. The rearrangement uses TRBV7-2 and TRBJ2-1; 7 nucleotides align to TRBD2. This CDR3 is built from 15 residues. Germline V CDR1 and CDR2: SGHTA, FQGNSA. After removal of 8 bases from V and 9 bases from J, the junction contained 16 bases not matched to a gene. The CDR3 spells CASRPPGLMRSEQFF. The DNA of the CDR3 is TGTGCCAGCCGCCCGCCGGGACTAATGAGAAGTGAGCAGTTCTTC.

This clonotype has at least ten counts. The chain has TRBV10-3 and TRBJ2-4; no firm D call. The CDR3 contains 14 residues. V dropped 2 bases and J dropped 0 bases, with 5 bases sitting between them. Germline V lookup: CDR1 ENHRY, CDR2 SYGVKD. The CDR3 region is CAISESLAKNIQYF. The CDR3 coding sequence is TGTGCCATCAGTGAGAGCCTAGCCAAAAACATTCAGTACTTC.

This clonotype was observed a handful of times. The chain uses TRBV2 and TRBJ1-2; TRBD1 might be the D (6 bases). Germline CDR1 and CDR2: SNHLY and FYNNEI. The CDR3 extends over 15 amino acids. Trimming took 7 bases from V and 4 from J, leaving 19 bases between them. This CDR3 reads CASIPAAGAVYGYTF. As DNA, the CDR3 is TGTGCCAGCATCCCCGCTGCGGGGGCGGTCTATGGCTACACCTTC.

The table lists this clonotype with many counts. The V and J genes are TRBV25-1 and TRBJ2-7, with TRBD2 identical over 7 bases. Germline assignment: CDR1 MGHDK and CDR2 SYGVNS. The CDR3 totals 13 residues. Trimming cost V 10 bases and J 3 bases; bases outside gene matches: 9. This CDR3 reads CATRWRENYEQYF. The CDR3 nucleotides are TGTGCCACCCGCTGGCGGGAGAACTACGAGCAGTACTTC.